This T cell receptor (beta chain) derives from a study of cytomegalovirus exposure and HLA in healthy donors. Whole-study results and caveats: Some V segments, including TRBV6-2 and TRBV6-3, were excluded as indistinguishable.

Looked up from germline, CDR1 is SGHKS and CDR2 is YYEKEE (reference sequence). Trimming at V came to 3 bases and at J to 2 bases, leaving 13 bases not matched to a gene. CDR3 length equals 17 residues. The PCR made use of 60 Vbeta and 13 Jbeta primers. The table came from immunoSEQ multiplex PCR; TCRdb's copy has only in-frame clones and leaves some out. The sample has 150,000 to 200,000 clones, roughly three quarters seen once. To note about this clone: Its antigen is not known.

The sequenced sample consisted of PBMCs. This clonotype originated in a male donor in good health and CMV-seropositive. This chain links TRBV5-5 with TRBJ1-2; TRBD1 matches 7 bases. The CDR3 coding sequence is TGTGCCAGCAGCTCCGACCGCGGAGGACAGGCGAACTATGGCTACACCTTC. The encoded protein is CASSSDRGGQANYGYTF.